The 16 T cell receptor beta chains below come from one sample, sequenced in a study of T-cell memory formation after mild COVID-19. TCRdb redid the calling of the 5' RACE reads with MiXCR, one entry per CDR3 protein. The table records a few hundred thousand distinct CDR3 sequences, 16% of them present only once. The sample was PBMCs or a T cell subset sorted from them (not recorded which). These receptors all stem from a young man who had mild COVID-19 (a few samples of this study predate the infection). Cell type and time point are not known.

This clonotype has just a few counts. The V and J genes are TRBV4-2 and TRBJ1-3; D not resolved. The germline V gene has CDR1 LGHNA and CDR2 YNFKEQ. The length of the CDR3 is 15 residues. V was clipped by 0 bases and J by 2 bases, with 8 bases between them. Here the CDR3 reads CASSQEAQPGNTIYF. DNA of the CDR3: TGTGCCAGCAGCCAAGAAGCCCAGCCTGGAAACACCATATATTTT.

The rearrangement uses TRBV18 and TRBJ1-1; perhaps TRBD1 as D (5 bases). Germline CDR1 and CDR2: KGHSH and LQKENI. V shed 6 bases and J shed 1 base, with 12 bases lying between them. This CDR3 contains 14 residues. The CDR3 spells CASSPVGGNTEAFF. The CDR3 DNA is TGTGCCAGCTCCCCCGTCGGGGGGAACACTGAAGCTTTCTTT. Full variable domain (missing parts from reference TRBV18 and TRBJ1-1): NAGVMQNPRHLVRRRGQEARLRCSPMKGHSHVYWYRQLPEEGLKFMVYLQKENIIDESGMPKERFSAEFPKEGPSILRIQQVVRGDSAAYFCASSPVGGNTEAFFGQGTRLTVV.

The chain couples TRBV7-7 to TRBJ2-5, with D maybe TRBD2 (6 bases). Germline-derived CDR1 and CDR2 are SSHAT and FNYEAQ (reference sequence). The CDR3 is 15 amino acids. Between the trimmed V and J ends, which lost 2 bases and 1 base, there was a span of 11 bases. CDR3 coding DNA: TGTGCCAGCAGCTTATCGGCGGGGATCCAAGAGACCCAGTACTTC. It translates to CASSLSAGIQETQYF. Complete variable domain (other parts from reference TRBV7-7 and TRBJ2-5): GAGVSQSPRYKVTKRGQDVTLRCDPISSHATLYWYQQALGQGPEFLTYFNYEAQPDKSGLPSDRFSAERPEGSISTLTIQRTEQRDSAMYRCASSLSAGIQETQYFGPGTRLLVL.

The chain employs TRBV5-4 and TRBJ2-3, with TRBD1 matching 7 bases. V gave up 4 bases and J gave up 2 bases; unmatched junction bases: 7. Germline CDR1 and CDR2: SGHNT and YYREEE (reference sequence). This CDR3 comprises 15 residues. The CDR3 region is CASSRGQTVTDTQYF. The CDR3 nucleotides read TGTGCCAGCAGCCGGGGACAGACAGTCACAGATACGCAGTATTTT. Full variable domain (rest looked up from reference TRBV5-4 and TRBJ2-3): ETGVTQSPTHLIKTRGQQVTLRCSSQSGHNTVSWYQQALGQGPQFIFQYYREEENGRGNFPPRFSGLQFPNYSSELNVNALELDDSALYLCASSRGQTVTDTQYFGPGTRLTVL.

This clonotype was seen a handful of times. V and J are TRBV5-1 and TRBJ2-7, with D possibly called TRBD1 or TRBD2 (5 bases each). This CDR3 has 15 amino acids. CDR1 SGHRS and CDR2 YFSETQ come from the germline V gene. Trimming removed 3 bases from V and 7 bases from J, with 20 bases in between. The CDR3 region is CASSSGTERTKEQYF. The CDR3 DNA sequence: TGCGCCAGCAGCTCCGGGACGGAACGGACCAAGGAGCAGTACTTC. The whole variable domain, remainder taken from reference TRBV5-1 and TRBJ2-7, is KAGVTQTPRYLIKTRGQQVTLSCSPISGHRSVSWYQQTPGQGLQFLFEYFSETQRNKGNFPGRFSGRQFSNSRSEMNVSTLELGDSALYLCASSSGTERTKEQYFGPGTRLTVT.

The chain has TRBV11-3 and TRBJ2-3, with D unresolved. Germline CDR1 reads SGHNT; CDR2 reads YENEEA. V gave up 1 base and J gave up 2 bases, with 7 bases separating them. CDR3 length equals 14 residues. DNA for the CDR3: TGTGCCAGCAGCTTAGCATTTCACACAGATACGCAGTATTTT. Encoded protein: CASSLAFHTDTQYF.

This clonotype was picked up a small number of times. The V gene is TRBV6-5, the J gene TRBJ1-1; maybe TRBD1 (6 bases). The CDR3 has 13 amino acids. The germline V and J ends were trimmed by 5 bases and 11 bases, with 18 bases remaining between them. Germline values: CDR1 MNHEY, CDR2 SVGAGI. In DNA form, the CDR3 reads TGTGCCAGCAGTCGAGGACAAGGGGGTTGGGCTTTCTTT. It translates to CASSRGQGGWAFF.

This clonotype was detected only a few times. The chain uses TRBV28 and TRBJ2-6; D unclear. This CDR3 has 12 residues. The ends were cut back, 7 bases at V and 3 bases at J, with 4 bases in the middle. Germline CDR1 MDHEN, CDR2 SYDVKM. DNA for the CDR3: TGTGCCAGCATGGGTGGGGCCAACGTCCTGACTTTC. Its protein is CASMGGANVLTF.

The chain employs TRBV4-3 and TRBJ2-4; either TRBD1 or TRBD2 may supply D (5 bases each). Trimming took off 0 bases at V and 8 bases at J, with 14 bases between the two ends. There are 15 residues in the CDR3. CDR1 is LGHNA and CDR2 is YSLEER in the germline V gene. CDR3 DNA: TGCGCCAGCAGCCAAGATCGGGGCCCTGCAGACATTCAGTACTTC. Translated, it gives CASSQDRGPADIQYF.

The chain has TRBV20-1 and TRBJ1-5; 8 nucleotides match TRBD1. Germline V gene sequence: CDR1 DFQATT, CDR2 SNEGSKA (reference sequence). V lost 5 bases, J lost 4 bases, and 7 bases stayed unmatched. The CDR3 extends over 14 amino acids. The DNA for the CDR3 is TGCAGTGCTGGCCGGACAGGGAATAATCAGCCCCAGCATTTT. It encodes CSAGRTGNNQPQHF.

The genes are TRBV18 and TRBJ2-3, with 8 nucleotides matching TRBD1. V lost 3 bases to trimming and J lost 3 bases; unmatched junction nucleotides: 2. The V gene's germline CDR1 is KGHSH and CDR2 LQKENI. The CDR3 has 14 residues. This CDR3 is CASSPGQVTDTQYF. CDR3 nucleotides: TGTGCCAGCTCACCGGGACAGGTAACAGATACGCAGTATTTT. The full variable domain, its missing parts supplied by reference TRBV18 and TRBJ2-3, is NAGVMQNPRHLVRRRGQEARLRCSPMKGHSHVYWYRQLPEEGLKFMVYLQKENIIDESGMPKERFSAEFPKEGPSILRIQQVVRGDSAAYFCASSPGQVTDTQYFGPGTRLTVL.

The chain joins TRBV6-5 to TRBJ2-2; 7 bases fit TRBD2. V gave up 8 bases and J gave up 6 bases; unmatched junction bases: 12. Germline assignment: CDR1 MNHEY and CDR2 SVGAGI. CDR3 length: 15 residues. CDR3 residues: CASGLGGLLPGELFF. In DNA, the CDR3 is TGTGCCAGCGGGCTGGGAGGGCTCCTACCCGGGGAGCTGTTTTTT.

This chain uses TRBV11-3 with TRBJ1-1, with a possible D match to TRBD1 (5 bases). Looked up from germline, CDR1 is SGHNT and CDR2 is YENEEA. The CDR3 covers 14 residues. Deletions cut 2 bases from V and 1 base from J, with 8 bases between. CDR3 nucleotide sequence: TGTGCCAGCAGCTTAAACGGACAGAACACTGAAGCTTTCTTT. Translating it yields CASSLNGQNTEAFF. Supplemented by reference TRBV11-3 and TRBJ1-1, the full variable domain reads EAGVVQSPRYKIIEKKQPVAFWCNPISGHNTLYWYLQNLGQGPELLIRYENEEAVDDSQLPKDRFSAERLKGVDSTLKIQPAELGDSAVYLCASSLNGQNTEAFFGQGTRLTVV.

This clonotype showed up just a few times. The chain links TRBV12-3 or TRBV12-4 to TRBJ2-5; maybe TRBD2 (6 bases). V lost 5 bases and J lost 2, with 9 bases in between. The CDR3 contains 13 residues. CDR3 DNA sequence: TGTGCCAGCAGTGGGACTCATCAAGAGACCCAGTACTTC. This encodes CASSGTHQETQYF.

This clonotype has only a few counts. The CDR3, as DNA: TGCGCCAGCAGCCCTTACCTACAGGGCCCAGGTCAGCCCCAGCATTTT. As protein: CASSPYLQGPGQPQHF. V is TRBV23-1 and J is TRBJ1-5; D is possibly TRBD1 (6 bases). TRBV23-1 qualifies as an ORF whose function is uncertain. With 6 bases removed from V and 6 bases from J, the gap between germline ends came to 21 bases. There are 16 residues in the CDR3.

CDR3 region: CATSAVRHGNTIYF. In DNA form, the CDR3 reads TGTGCCACCTCGGCCGTACGGCACGGAAACACCATATATTTT. This rearrangement joins TRBV6-2 or TRBV6-3 to TRBJ1-3, with D uncertain. V was shortened by 10 bases and J by 4 bases, with 17 bases between the two germline ends. The CDR3 totals 14 residues. From germline, CDR1 is MNHEY and CDR2 SVGEGT.